This is a list of T cell receptor beta chains from one sample in a study of blood T cell repertoires in COVID-19. Sequencing was performed with immunoSEQ multiplex PCR; in TCRdb, only in-frame clones are kept and a portion is missing. Of roughly 290,000 clones in the sample, 70% to 85% were seen once. Sequenced input: peripheral blood. The origin of the receptors is a human donor with COVID-19, enrolled during active disease. The donor label of this sample is uncertain. Each CDR3 is given with its conserved first and last residue. A D gene is named only where the DNA matches it firmly. Size is omitted from some rows. Given values are once, few, many or a class for expanded clones.

TRBJ1-2 medium-sized 11 TRBD1 TRBV29-1 TGCAGCGACCGGACAGGTTATGGCTACACCTTC CSDRTGYGYTF
TRBJ2-1 few 15 TRBD2 TRBV18 TGTGCCAGCTCACCGGACCTAGCGGGGACTCGGGCGCAGTTCTTC CASSPDLAGTRAQFF
TRBJ2-2 . 16 TRBD2 TRBV3-1/TRBV3-2 TGTGCCAGCAGCCTAACTAGCGGACCGAACACCGGGGAGCTGTTTTTT CASSLTSGPNTGELFF
TRBJ2-7 once 12 TRBD1 TRBV27 TGTGCCAGCAGTGGGACAGGCTACGAGCAGTACTTC CASSGTGYEQYF
TRBJ1-1 . 15 TRBD1 TRBV5-1 TGCGCCAGCAGCTTGGCTCAGGGGGGAGTCACTGAAGCTTTCTTT CASSLAQGGVTEAFF
TRBJ2-3 few 21 . TRBV4-2 TGTGCCAGCAGCCAAGTACGCAGCGGAACGTCCCTTGGCTCTAGCACAGATACGCAGTATTTT CASSQVRSGTSLGSSTDTQYF
TRBJ2-2 once 18 TRBD2 TRBV7-3 TGTGCCAGCAGCCCGGGACTACCCTTAGGATTAGGCACCGGGGAGCTGTTTTTT CASSPGLPLGLGTGELFF
TRBJ2-2 . 17 TRBD2 TRBV30 TGTGCCTGGAGCCGACTAGCGGGAGGGCCTTCTACCGGGGAGCTGTTTTTT CAWSRLAGGPSTGELFF
TRBJ2-1 . 15 TRBD2 TRBV10-3 TGTGCCATCAGTGAGTCTTTAGCGGGTAGCCACGGGCAGTTCTTC CAISESLAGSHGQFF
TRBJ1-4 once 14 TRBD1 TRBV27 TGTGCCAGTTCTGATGACAGGGGCGGAGAAAAACTGTTTTTT CASSDDRGGEKLFF
TRBJ1-2 many 15 . TRBV19 TGTGCCAGTAGTATGTCGGACCGGCGGAGGGGTGGCTACACCTTC CASSMSDRRRGGYTF
TRBJ2-7 . 15 TRBD1 TRBV7-9 TGTGCCAGCAGCCGGGGACAGGGGACGGCCTACGAGCAGTACTTC CASSRGQGTAYEQYF
TRBJ1-1 . 15 . TRBV11-2 TGTGCCAGCACCCCCGATAGGGGATTTTACACTGAAGCTTTCTTT CASTPDRGFYTEAFF
TRBJ1-2 . 14 . TRBV15 TGTGCCACCAGCAGAGAGACACTTAACTATGGCTACACCTTC CATSRETLNYGYTF
TRBJ2-7 . 16 TRBD2 TRBV27 TGTGCCAGCAGTCCCCGGACTAGCGGAGGGGGGTACGAGCAGTACTTC CASSPRTSGGGYEQYF
TRBJ2-2 . 19 TRBD2 TRBV19 TGTGCCAGTAGTCTCCCCGGGACTAGCGGTAGGAGGTTGGCCGGGGAGCTGTTTTTT CASSLPGTSGRRLAGELFF
TRBJ1-1 . 14 TRBD1 TRBV10-3 TGTGCCATCAGTGAACTCGGACAGGGCACTGAAGCTTTCTTT CAISELGQGTEAFF
TRBJ1-2 once 14 TRBD1 TRBV10-3 TGTGCCATCACCTCGACAGGGGTTGACTATGGCTACACCTTC CAITSTGVDYGYTF
TRBJ1-2 . 14 . TRBV5-6 TGTGCCAGCAGCTTGGATGAGGGGAGGTATGGCTACACCTTC CASSLDEGRYGYTF
TRBJ1-1 few 13 . TRBV12-5 TGTGCTAGTGGACCAGAACCGAACACTGAAGCTTTCTTT CASGPEPNTEAFF
TRBJ2-2 . 14 TRBD1 TRBV19 TGTGCCAGTAGTGACAGGGGCGACACCGGGGAGCTGTTTTTT CASSDRGDTGELFF
TRBJ1-5 . 14 TRBD1 TRBV6-5 TGTGCCAGCAGGCCCGACAGGGGAAATCAGCCCCAGCATTTT CASRPDRGNQPQHF
TRBJ2-5 . 15 . TRBV28 TGTGCCAGCAGTTCCCTGGGCGGGATGGGAGAGACCCAGTACTTC CASSSLGGMGETQYF
TRBJ2-7 . 16 TRBD2 TRBV3-1/TRBV3-2 TGTGCCAGCAGCTACGGGGAGGGAGACACCTTCTACGAGCAGTACTTC CASSYGEGDTFYEQYF
TRBJ2-3 once 16 . TRBV5-6 TGTGCCAGCAGCCCTTTGGGGAGGATGGGCCCAGATACGCAGTATTTT CASSPLGRMGPDTQYF
TRBJ1-6 . 14 . TRBV20-1 TGCAGTGCTAGTGTCGGACAACGAAATTCACCCCTCCACTTT CSASVGQRNSPLHF
TRBJ1-5 . 15 . TRBV30 TGTGCCTGGAGTTATTCGTTTGAGAAGAATCAGCCCCAGCATTTT CAWSYSFEKNQPQHF
TRBJ2-3 few 15 TRBD2 TRBV18 TGTGCCAGCAGGACTAGCGGGAGGTTGACAGATACGCAGTATTTT CASRTSGRLTDTQYF
TRBJ1-2 . 16 TRBD1 TRBV28 TGTGCCAGCAGATACACCGGGATACAGGGGGCTTATGGCTACACCTTC CASRYTGIQGAYGYTF
TRBJ2-1 . 13 . TRBV5-4 TGTGCCAGCAGTTGGGACACGGGCGGTGAGCAGTTCTTC CASSWDTGGEQFF
TRBJ1-1 few 16 . TRBV2 TGTGCCAGCAGTGTGGGACAACCATCTTCGAACACTGAAGCTTTCTTT CASSVGQPSSNTEAFF
TRBJ1-5 . 15 . TRBV19 TGTGCCAGTAGTCCTGAACACGGTCGGGATCAGCCCCAGCATTTT CASSPEHGRDQPQHF
TRBJ2-7 . 15 TRBD1 TRBV5-1 TGCGCCAGCAGCCGTGAGACAGGGTCTCCCTACGAGCAGTACTTC CASSRETGSPYEQYF
TRBJ2-1 . 14 TRBD2 TRBV10-3 TGTGCCATCCTCCCTAGCGGGCCCCGGAGTGAGCAGTTCTTC CAILPSGPRSEQFF
TRBJ1-4 . 15 TRBD1 TRBV3-1/TRBV3-2 TGTGCCAGCAGCCAAGAGCACAGGGGAGGTGAAAAACTGTTTTTT CASSQEHRGGEKLFF
TRBJ1-1 . 16 . TRBV5-8 TGTGCCAGCAGCTTGGTTCTTGGCAGGGGGAACACTGAAGCTTTCTTT CASSLVLGRGNTEAFF
TRBJ2-4 . 14 TRBD2 TRBV4-3 TGCGCCAGCAGCCGACTAGCGAGGGAAAACATTCAGTACTTC CASSRLARENIQYF
TRBJ2-2 . 17 . TRBV4-3 TGCGCCAGCAGCCAAGATGCGGGAAATACGAACACCGGGGAGCTGTTTTTT CASSQDAGNTNTGELFF
TRBJ1-2 once 15 . TRBV7-9 TGTGCCAGCAGCTTAGGCACAGAGCTTAACTATGGCTACACCTTC CASSLGTELNYGYTF
TRBJ2-4 . 15 . TRBV29-1 TGCAGCGCCTTCAGGGGAGACCAAGGGGGAAACATTCAGTACTTC CSAFRGDQGGNIQYF
TRBJ2-1 . 15 . TRBV30 TGTGCCTGGAGTGGGACATCCGTCGTCCGCCCTACCCAGTTCTTC CAWSGTSVVRPTQFF
TRBJ2-1 once 14 . TRBV29-1 TGCAGCGTTGGTAGTCTTGACAAGAACAATGAGCAGTTCTTC CSVGSLDKNNEQFF
TRBJ1-1 . 14 . TRBV6-5 TGTGCCAGCAGTCTCTGGGGGGAGGACACTGAAGCTTTCTTT CASSLWGEDTEAFF
TRBJ2-1 . 16 . TRBV6-6 TGTGCCAGCAACCACATCTACGAGAGGGATAACAATGAGCAGTTCTTC CASNHIYERDNNEQFF
TRBJ2-1 few 14 TRBD2 TRBV7-8 TGTGCCAGCAGCGAGAGCGGGAGATACAATGAGCAGTTCTTC CASSESGRYNEQFF
TRBJ2-7 . 14 TRBD2 TRBV6-2/TRBV6-3 TGTGCCAGCAGTTTAGCGGGTGGTACCTACGAGCAGTACTTC CASSLAGGTYEQYF
TRBJ2-5 . 15 TRBD1 TRBV28 TGTGCCAGCAGTTCCGACAGGGGGCCGGGGGAGACCCAGTACTTC CASSSDRGPGETQYF
TRBJ2-5 . 13 . TRBV19 TGTGCCAGTAGTAATGAGGCGAAAGAGACCCAGTACTTC CASSNEAKETQYF
TRBJ1-1 . 15 . TRBV4-3 TGCGCCAGCAGCTCTATGACAGGAATGGGCGCTGAAGCTTTCTTT CASSSMTGMGAEAFF
TRBJ1-2 . 13 . TRBV28 TGTGCCACTAAGTTGGCAGGGCGGTATGGCTACACCTTC CATKLAGRYGYTF
TRBJ1-1 few 14 . TRBV6-5 TGTGCCAGCACCGAATTTACAGCGAACACTGAAGCTTTCTTT CASTEFTANTEAFF
TRBJ1-2 few 14 . TRBV2 TGTGCCAGCAGTACCGGGGGGGGCACCTATGGCTACACCTTC CASSTGGGTYGYTF
TRBJ2-1 . 17 TRBD2 TRBV18 TGTGCCAGCTCACGAGGGACTAGCGGGAGGGCCGACAATGAGCAGTTCTTC CASSRGTSGRADNEQFF